The 27 T cell receptor beta chains given below trace back to one sample, sequenced in a study of cytomegalovirus exposure and HLA in healthy donors. Primers included in the PCR were 60 Vbeta and 13 Jbeta primers. Here immunoSEQ multiplex PCR was the method, and the copy in TCRdb shows in-frame clones only, minus some. The data show 210,000 or so clones, with roughly 79% seen just once and about 0.6% held by the top ten. The sample consisted of PBMCs. The origin of the receptors is a woman in her thirties or forties in good health and CMV-seronegative.

The V and J genes are TRBV19 and TRBJ1-2; TRBD1 matches 8 bases. Germline CDR1 LNHDA, CDR2 SQIVND (reference sequence). The CDR3 runs to 13 residues. V shed 6 bases, J shed 7 bases, and the junction held 7 bases outside the gene matches. The CDR3 DNA follows: TGTGCCAGTAGAAGACAGGGGTCGGCTGGCTACACCTTC. It encodes CASRRQGSAGYTF.

This chain connects TRBV12-5 to TRBJ1-3; tentative D call: TRBD1 (5 bases). The CDR3 is made up of 15 amino acids. Germline V gene lookup returns CDR1 LGHNT and CDR2 FRNRAP. Trimming shortened V by 1 base and J by 4 bases, and 11 bases separated the two germline ends. The CDR3, as DNA: TGTGCTAGTGGTTTGGGGGGGGGATTAGGAAACACCATATATTTT. Translation gives CASGLGGGLGNTIYF. The full variable domain, completed using reference TRBV12-5 and TRBJ1-3, is DARVTQTPRHKVTEMGQEVTMRCQPILGHNTVFWYRQTMMQGLELLAYFRNRAPLDDSGMPKDRFSAEMPDATLATLKIQPSEPRDSAVYFCASGLGGGLGNTIYFGEGSWLTVV.

V and J are TRBV18 and TRBJ1-1; no definite D call. CDR1 and CDR2 (germline): KGHSH, LQKENI. Trimming cost V 3 bases and J 0 bases, with 8 bases left between them. The CDR3 length is 14 residues. CDR3 protein: CASSPQQLNTEAFF. The CDR3 DNA reads as TGTGCCAGCTCACCGCAACAGCTGAACACTGAAGCTTTCTTT.

This chain connects TRBV28 to TRBJ1-5, with D possibly matching TRBD1 (5 bases). The CDR3 is 12 residues long. CDR1 and CDR2 (germline): MDHEN, SYDVKM. Trimming removed 6 bases at V and 7 bases at J, with 10 bases between. The CDR3 nucleotides read TGTGCCAGCAGGCAGGGATCCCAGCCCCAGCATTTT. Translating gives CASRQGSQPQHF.

The CDR3 DNA follows: TGTGCCAGCAGCTCCGGGGGAGTACCCACGCGCACTGAAGCTTTCTTT. Protein sequence: CASSSGGVPTRTEAFF. This chain connects TRBV11-3 to TRBJ1-1, with D perhaps TRBD1 (5 bases). V shed 4 bases and J shed 4 bases, with 19 bases lying between them. The V gene's germline CDR1 is SGHNT and CDR2 YENEEA. This CDR3 is 16 amino acids long.

V gene TRBV5-4 combines with J gene TRBJ1-2, with D tentatively TRBD1 (5 bases). Trimming took off 0 bases at V and 3 bases at J, with 9 bases between the two ends. The CDR3 length is 14 residues. Germline lookup yields CDR1 SGHNT and CDR2 YYREEE (reference sequence). CDR3 residues: CASSLGQHDYGYTF. The CDR3 DNA sequence: TGTGCCAGCAGCTTGGGACAGCATGACTATGGCTACACCTTC.

This chain joins TRBV7-2 and TRBJ2-3, with 11 bases aligning to TRBD2. CDR1 and CDR2 (germline): SGHTA, FQGNSA. V trimming: 5 bases; J trimming: 6 bases; junction bases outside the gene matches: 4. The CDR3 is made up of 14 amino acids. The CDR3 coding sequence is TGTGCCAGCAGCCCACTAGCGGGGGTCGATACGCAGTATTTT. The encoded protein is CASSPLAGVDTQYF. The variable domain in full, completed from reference TRBV7-2 and TRBJ2-3, reads GAGVSQSPSNKVTEKGKDVELRCDPISGHTALYWYRQSLGQGLEFLIYFQGNSAPDKSGLPSDRFSAERTGGSVSTLTIQRTQQEDSAVYLCASSPLAGVDTQYFGPGTRLTVL.

The chain joins TRBV11-2 to TRBJ2-7; D may be TRBD2 (6 bases). Trimming shortened V by 2 bases and J by 3 bases, and 11 bases separated the two germline ends. CDR1 and CDR2 (germline): SGHAT, FQNNGV. This CDR3 comprises 14 residues. CDR3 nucleotide sequence: TGTGCCAGCAGCTTATCGGGACTCGTCTACGAGCAGTACTTC. The encoded protein is CASSLSGLVYEQYF.

This CDR3 reads CASSSPGGMALHF. DNA for the CDR3: TGTGCCAGCAGCTCGCCAGGGGGAATGGCCCTCCACTTT. The J gene is TRBJ1-6, the V gene TRBV5-4; 7 nucleotides agree with TRBD1. Losses at the gene ends were 3 bases for V and 14 bases for J; bases not matched to a gene: 8. This CDR3 spans 13 amino acids. The germline gives CDR1 SGHNT, CDR2 YYREEE (reference sequence).

V usage is TRBV4-2 and J usage is TRBJ2-5; tentatively, D is TRBD1 (5 bases). The CDR3 has 15 residues. V was trimmed by 0 bases and J by 4 bases, leaving 12 bases between them. Germline V CDR1 and CDR2: LGHNA, YNFKEQ. The CDR3 region has the DNA TGTGCCAGCAGCCAAGAAGGGGCAGAGGCAGAGACCCAGTACTTC. As protein: CASSQEGAEAETQYF.

Details on this clone: Its ends do not fully match the called genes, so a read error is possible. V is TRBV19 and J is TRBJ1-4, with D possibly being TRBD1 (6 bases). CDR1 LNHDA and CDR2 SQIVND come from the germline V gene (reference sequence). CDR3 length: 14 residues. The CDR3 DNA sequence: TGTGCCAGTAGTTTCCCGGGACAAGGTCGTACGCTCCATTTT. Protein: CASSFPGQGRTLHF.

The genes are TRBV5-4 and TRBJ2-2; 7 nucleotides line up with TRBD1. The CDR3 totals 15 residues. The V gene's germline CDR1 is SGHNT and CDR2 YYREEE (reference sequence). J was trimmed by 2 bases and V by 5 bases; bases with no gene match: 6. CDR3 sequence: CASRRGTENTGELFF. In DNA, the CDR3 is TGTGCCAGCAGACGAGGGACAGAAAACACCGGGGAGCTGTTTTTT.

This chain connects TRBV21-1 to TRBJ1-5; the table's D gene call, TRBD1, was not cross checked with the DNA. TRBV21-1 corresponds to a pseudogene. The CDR3 runs to 15 residues. The CDR3 coding sequence is TGTGCCAGCAGCAACCCGACAGTAAATCATCAGCCCCAGCATTTT. Translation gives CASSNPTVNHQPQHF.

In this sample, this clone turned up a few times. The V gene is TRBV7-3, the J gene TRBJ2-2; D remains ambiguous. Germline values: CDR1 SGHTA, CDR2 FQGTGA. The V and J ends lost 6 bases and 5 bases respectively, with 7 bases between them. The CDR3 contains 12 residues. This CDR3 reads CASSHVTGELFF. In nucleotides, the CDR3 is TGTGCCAGCAGTCATGTGACCGGGGAGCTGTTTTTT.

The count of this clone is one. The chain's CDR3 is CASSPDNSNEQFF. CDR3 bases: TGTGCCAGCAGCCCAGACAACTCCAATGAGCAGTTCTTC. This chain connects TRBV7-3 to TRBJ2-1, with no clear D. The length of the CDR3 is 13 residues. Per germline, CDR1 SGHTA and CDR2 FQGTGA. Between the trimmed V and J ends, which lost 5 bases and 6 bases, there was a span of 11 bases.

The rearrangement links TRBV14 to TRBJ2-3; TRBD2 matches at 14 bases. Trimming took 4 bases from V and 4 from J; bases not matched to a gene: 4. The germline V gene encodes CDR1 SGHDN and CDR2 FVKESK. The CDR3 sequence is 16 residues long. The CDR3 region has the DNA TGTGCCAGCAGCCTGACTAGCGGGGGGGCGGCAGATACGCAGTATTTT. It encodes CASSLTSGGAADTQYF. Full variable domain (remainder filled in from reference TRBV14 and TRBJ2-3): EAGVTQFPSHSVIEKGQTVTLRCDPISGHDNLYWYRRVMGKEIKFLLHFVKESKQDESGMPNNRFLAERTGGTYSTLKVQPAELEDSGVYFCASSLTSGGAADTQYFGPGTRLTVL.

The V gene is TRBV27, the J gene TRBJ1-2; D call uncertain. The CDR3 is made up of 15 amino acids. Germline assignment: CDR1 MNHEY and CDR2 SMNVEV (reference sequence). Trimming removed 6 bases from V and 4 bases from J, with 18 bases in between. CDR3 residues: CASSPRDFPLYGYTF. Here the CDR3 DNA reads TGTGCCAGCAGCCCTCGGGATTTCCCTCTCTATGGCTACACCTTC.

J is TRBJ1-5 and V is TRBV18; TRBD1 matches 7 bases. The V gene's germline CDR1 is KGHSH and CDR2 LQKENI. CDR3 size: 13 residues. V dropped 1 base and J dropped 13; count of bases not matched to a gene: 7. The CDR3 loop is CASSPREGGAQHF. As DNA, the CDR3 is TGTGCCAGCTCACCACGGGAAGGGGGCGCACAGCATTTT.

The J gene is TRBJ2-1, the V gene TRBV2; TRBD1 agrees at 11 bases. The CDR3 has 15 amino acids. The V gene end was trimmed by 7 bases and the J gene end by 8 bases; junction bases not matched to a gene: 10. The V gene's germline CDR1 is SNHLY and CDR2 FYNNEI. The CDR3 DNA sequence: TGTGCCAGCATCGCGGACAGGGGGCTAAGCTATGAGCAGTTCTTC. This codes for CASIADRGLSYEQFF.

This sequence joins TRBV9 and TRBJ2-1; TRBD1 matches 11 bases. Trimming at V came to 0 bases and at J to 5 bases, leaving 16 bases not matched to a gene. The CDR3 totals 20 residues. Germline V gene sequence: CDR1 SGDLS, CDR2 YYNGEE. This chain's CDR3 is CASSVEEWGWGQGDNNEQFF. CDR3 DNA: TGTGCCAGCAGCGTAGAGGAATGGGGGTGGGGACAGGGGGATAACAATGAGCAGTTCTTC.

This sequence joins TRBV9 and TRBJ2-3, with D possibly being TRBD2 (5 bases). This CDR3 is 16 amino acids long. The germline V and J ends were trimmed by 4 bases and 2 bases, with 17 bases remaining between them. Germline CDR1 reads SGDLS; CDR2 reads YYNGEE. As DNA, the CDR3 is TGTGCCAGCAGCCTCTTGGACTTCCTGGTCACAGATACGCAGTATTTT. The encoded protein is CASSLLDFLVTDTQYF.

The rearrangement links TRBV5-4 to TRBJ2-1, with D perhaps TRBD2 (5 bases). The CDR3 consists of 13 residues. With 5 bases removed from V and 8 bases from J, the gap between germline ends came to 14 bases. Per germline, CDR1 SGHNT and CDR2 YYREEE (reference sequence). The CDR3 DNA reads as TGTGCCAGCAGAAAGACTAATAGGGATGAGCAGTTCTTC. Its protein product is CASRKTNRDEQFF.

The V gene is TRBV5-4, the J gene TRBJ2-7; 9 bases are shared with TRBD1. Germline-derived CDR1 and CDR2 are SGHNT and YYREEE (reference sequence). The CDR3 is 14 residues long. Trimming at V came to 5 bases and at J to 2 bases, leaving 5 bases not matched to a gene. The CDR3 region has the DNA TGTGCCAGCAGTCCCGGGACAGGGACCTACGAGCAGTACTTC. Protein product: CASSPGTGTYEQYF.

CDR3 sequence: CAWNRGGGNEKLFF. The DNA for the CDR3 is TGTGCCTGGAACAGAGGTGGGGGGAATGAAAAACTGTTTTTT. V usage is TRBV30 and J usage is TRBJ1-4; weak D call: TRBD1 (5 bases). V dropped 4 bases and J dropped 5 bases, with 14 bases sitting between them. Germline V gives CDR1 GTSNPN, CDR2 SVGIG (reference sequence). This CDR3 has 14 residues. The full variable domain, in which reference TRBV30 and TRBJ1-4 provide the parts outside the CDR3, is SQTIHQWPATLVQPVGSPLSLECTVEGTSNPNLYWYRQAAGRGLQLLFYSVGIGQISSEVPQNLSASRPQDRQFILSSKKLLLSDSGFYLCAWNRGGGNEKLFFGSGTQLSVL.

The chain recombines TRBV2 with TRBJ2-1, with TRBD1 matching 7 bases. This CDR3 has 12 amino acids. Germline V CDR1 and CDR2: SNHLY, FYNNEI. Trimming at V came to 8 bases and at J to 4 bases, leaving 2 bases not matched to a gene. This chain's CDR3 is CASGQEYNEQFF. CDR3 coding DNA: TGTGCCAGCGGACAGGAGTACAATGAGCAGTTCTTC.

This clone came up a few times. The chain couples TRBV21-1 to TRBJ1-1; no check of the table's D call, TRBD1, against the DNA was made. TRBV21-1 is deemed a pseudogene. CDR3 length: 13 amino acids. CDR3 in amino acids: CASTRRGRTEAFF. The DNA of the CDR3 is TGTGCCAGCACCCGCAGGGGGAGGACTGAAGCTTTCTTT.

CDR3 sequence: CASSTRDWGYTF. The CDR3 bases are TGTGCCAGTAGTACGCGGGATTGGGGCTACACCTTC. V and J are TRBV19 and TRBJ1-2; no reliable D call. Germline V gene sequence: CDR1 LNHDA, CDR2 SQIVND (reference sequence). This CDR3 is 12 amino acids long. The germline V and J ends were trimmed by 4 bases and 8 bases, with 11 bases remaining between them.